This T cell receptor beta chain was captured in a study of shared clonotypes between healthy human individuals. Study-wide results and limits: Only blood was sampled, and tissue TCR repertoires likely differ from blood ones.

Sequencing was performed with immunoSEQ multiplex PCR; in TCRdb, only in-frame clones are kept and a portion is missing. This sample carries approximately 500,000 clones, about 85% of them seen once, and the ten largest clones take about 13%. Germline values: CDR1 SGHTA, CDR2 FQGTGA. The CDR3 has 13 amino acids. V lost 1 base, J lost 6 bases, and 7 bases lay in between. The study enrolled healthy HIV-negative adults without recent acute infections or vaccinations as donors. All the donors were Caucasian adults who lived in Nashville, Tennessee. This clone was seen ten or more times. Its specificity is unknown.

This TCR was sampled from a woman between 40 and 50 years old in good health. Some clones in this sample may be carry-over from other donors' samples. J is TRBJ2-1 and V is TRBV7-3; no definite D call. Source material: PBMCs. CDR3 nucleotide sequence: TGTGCCAGCAGCTTAAACGTAGGCAATGAGCAGTTCTTC. It yields the protein CASSLNVGNEQFF.